This T cell receptor (beta chain) appears in the sequencing data of a study of STAT5B mutations in CD4+ large granular lymphocyte leukemia. The wider study: The CDR3 'QG' motif was associated with a particular HLA allele among healthy donors.

Only in-frame clones appear in the TCRdb table, and some are missing; sequencing was by immunoSEQ multiplex PCR. The profile shows under 35,000 clones, about 71% of them singletons. This clone was found a few times. Its antigen is as yet unknown. General study results and limits: Main leukemic clonotypes were patient-specific, but roughly 25% appeared at low frequency elsewhere.

The CDR3 sequence is 12 residues long. The germline CDR1 and CDR2 sequences are KGHSH and LQKENI. V lost 4 bases and J 1 base, leaving 4 bases between the germline ends. This clonotype was obtained from a human donor in good health. The chain carries TRBV18 and TRBJ1-1; the D is unclear. The specimen sequenced was CD4+ T cells from blood buffy coats. This CDR3 is CASSLQNTEAFF. The CDR3 bases are TGTGCCAGCTCACTTCAGAACACTGAAGCTTTCTTT. Complete variable domain (other parts from reference TRBV18 and TRBJ1-1): NAGVMQNPRHLVRRRGQEARLRCSPMKGHSHVYWYRQLPEEGLKFMVYLQKENIIDESGMPKERFSAEFPKEGPSILRIQQVVRGDSAAYFCASSLQNTEAFFGQGTRLTVV.